These 7 T cell receptor beta chains came from one sample sequenced in a study of technical replicates of blood from a handful of donors. Sequencing was performed with immunoSEQ multiplex PCR; in TCRdb, only in-frame clones are kept and a portion is missing. The sample holds about 49,000 clones, approximately 90% seen once. Sequenced material: PBMCs. Receptors originate from a human donor in good health. Some clones in this sample may be carry-over from other donors' samples.

This clone came up once. The chain recombines TRBV23-1 with TRBJ1-3; a possible D gene is TRBD1 (6 bases). TRBV23-1 is an ORF, and what it does is uncertain. The CDR3 spans 13 residues. Trimming removed 8 bases from V and 5 bases from J, with 13 bases in between. CDR3 sequence (DNA): TGCGCCAGCCCAAGGGACATTCGAAACACCATATATTTT. It encodes CASPRDIRNTIYF.

This clone was seen once. The genes are TRBV7-2 and TRBJ2-7; tentative D call: TRBD2 (6 bases). Trimming removed 5 bases at V and 4 bases at J, with 18 bases between. Germline values: CDR1 SGHTA, CDR2 FQGNSA. The CDR3 runs 15 residues. The CDR3 nucleotides read TGTGCCAGCAGCGTCCGGGAGCTGGGGGTTTACGAGCAGTACTTC. This encodes CASSVRELGVYEQYF.

Worth noting for this clone: The junction does not match germline at one end; this may be a read error. The chain joins TRBV5-4 to TRBJ2-5, with D tentatively TRBD2 (6 bases). Germline CDR1 is SGHNT and CDR2 is YYREEE (reference sequence). The CDR3 sequence is 15 residues long. The CDR3 DNA follows: TGTGCCAGCAGCCCCGGGACTGGCTCTCAAGAGACCCGGTACTTC. Its protein is CASSPGTGSQETRYF.

The chain has TRBV27 and TRBJ2-5, with 13 bases matching TRBD2. This CDR3 has 17 residues. CDR1 and CDR2 from the germline V gene are MNHEY and SMNVEV (reference sequence). Germline trimming cut 3 bases from V and 2 bases from J; bases unmatched to any gene: 6. For the CDR3, the DNA is TGTGCCAGCAGTTTCTCGGGACTAGCGGGATGGCAAGAGACCCAGTACTTC. Translating gives CASSFSGLAGWQETQYF.

This chain joins TRBV25-1 and TRBJ2-4; 9 bases align to TRBD2. Germline V gene sequence: CDR1 MGHDK, CDR2 SYGVNS. The ends lost 0 bases at V and 15 bases at J; junction bases unmatched: 12. The CDR3 is 15 amino acids. The CDR3, as DNA: TGTGCCAGCAGTGAATATATCGGCGGGAGGGGGCCCCCGTACTTC. Encoded protein: CASSEYIGGRGPPYF.

V usage is TRBV18 and J usage is TRBJ2-4; 13 bases map to TRBD2. Trimming removed 0 bases from V and 0 bases from J; junction bases left unmatched: 5. Germline V gene data show CDR1 as KGHSH and CDR2 as LQKENI. The CDR3 spans 19 residues. CDR3 protein: CASSPPGLAGLLAKNIQYF. The CDR3 bases are TGTGCCAGCTCACCACCGGGACTAGCGGGGCTATTAGCCAAAAACATTCAGTACTTC.

This clone was seen just once. The chain has TRBV19 and TRBJ2-5; D remains unclear. Deletions cut 3 bases from V and 1 base from J, with 9 bases between. The CDR3 is 14 residues long. CDR1 LNHDA and CDR2 SQIVND come from the germline V gene (reference sequence). The DNA of the CDR3 is TGTGCCAGTAGTATGGGCAGGCCCCAAGAGACCCAGTACTTC. Translating gives CASSMGRPQETQYF.